This T cell receptor (beta chain) was observed in a study of blood T cell repertoires in COVID-19. In the source study's methods: Reference gene primer amplification gave nucleated cell count estimates. Assay used: immunoSEQ multiplex PCR; TCRdb lists only in-frame clones, some missing. V and J calls and clone size are copied from that table; D and trimming were computed from the DNA. The table lists 250,000 to 300,000 clones, roughly nine tenths of them singletons. This TCR derives from a woman in her thirties with COVID-19, enrolled during active disease. Material: peripheral blood.

The CDR3 DNA is TGTGCCAGCAGGAGACTACAGACCCAGTACTTC. Translation: CASRRLQTQYF. This chain joins TRBV12-3 or TRBV12-4 and TRBJ2-5; tentative D call: TRBD2 (5 bases). There are 11 residues in the CDR3. Trimming left V 6 bases short and J 6 bases short, with 8 bases between.